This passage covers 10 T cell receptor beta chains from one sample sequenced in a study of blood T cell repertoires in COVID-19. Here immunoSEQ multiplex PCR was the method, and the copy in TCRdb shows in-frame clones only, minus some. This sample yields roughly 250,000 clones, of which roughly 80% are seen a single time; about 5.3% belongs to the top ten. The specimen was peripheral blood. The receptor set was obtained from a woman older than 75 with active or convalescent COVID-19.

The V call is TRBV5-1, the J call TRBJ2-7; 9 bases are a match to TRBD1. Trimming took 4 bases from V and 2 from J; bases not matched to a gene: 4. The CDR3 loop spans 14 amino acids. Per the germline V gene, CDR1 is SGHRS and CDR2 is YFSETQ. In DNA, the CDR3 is TGCGCCAGCAGCAGTACAGGGGGCGCCTACGAGCAGTACTTC. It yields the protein CASSSTGGAYEQYF.

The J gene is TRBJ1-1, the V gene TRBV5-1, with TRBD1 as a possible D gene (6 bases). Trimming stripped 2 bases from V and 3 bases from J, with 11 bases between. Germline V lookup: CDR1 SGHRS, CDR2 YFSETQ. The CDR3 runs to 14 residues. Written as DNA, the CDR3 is TGCGCCAGCAGCTTATCGGACAGCTACACTGAAGCTTTCTTT. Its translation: CASSLSDSYTEAFF.

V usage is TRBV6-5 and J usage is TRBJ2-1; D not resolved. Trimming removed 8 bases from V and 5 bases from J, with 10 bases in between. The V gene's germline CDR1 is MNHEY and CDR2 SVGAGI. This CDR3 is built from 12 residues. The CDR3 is CASSSGNNEQFF. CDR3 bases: TGTGCCAGCTCGTCAGGTAACAATGAGCAGTTCTTC.

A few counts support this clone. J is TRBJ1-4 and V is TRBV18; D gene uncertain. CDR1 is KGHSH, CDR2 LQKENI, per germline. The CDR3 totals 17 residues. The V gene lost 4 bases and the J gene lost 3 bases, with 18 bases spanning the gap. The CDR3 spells CASSLKTGGWSNEKLFF. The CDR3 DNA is TGTGCCAGCTCACTAAAGACCGGAGGCTGGTCTAATGAAAAACTGTTTTTT.

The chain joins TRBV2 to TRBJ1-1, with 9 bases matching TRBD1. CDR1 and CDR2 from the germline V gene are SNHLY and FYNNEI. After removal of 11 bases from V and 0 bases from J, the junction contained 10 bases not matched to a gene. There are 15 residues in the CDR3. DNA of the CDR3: TGTGCCTCAGCTCAACAGGGGGCGGTGAACACTGAAGCTTTCTTT. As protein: CASAQQGAVNTEAFF.

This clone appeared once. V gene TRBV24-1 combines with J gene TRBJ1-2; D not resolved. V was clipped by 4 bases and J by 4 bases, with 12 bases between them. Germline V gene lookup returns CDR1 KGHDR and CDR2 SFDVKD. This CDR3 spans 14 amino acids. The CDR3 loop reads CATSDPSGSYGYTF. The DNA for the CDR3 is TGTGCCACCAGTGACCCATCCGGGAGCTATGGCTACACCTTC.

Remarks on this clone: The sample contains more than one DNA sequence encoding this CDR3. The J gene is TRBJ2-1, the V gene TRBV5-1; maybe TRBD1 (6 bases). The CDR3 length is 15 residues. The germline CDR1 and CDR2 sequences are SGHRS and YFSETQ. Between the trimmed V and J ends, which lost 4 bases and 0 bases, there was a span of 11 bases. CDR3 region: CASSIQGSSYNEQFF. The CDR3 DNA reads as TGCGCCAGCAGCATACAGGGTTCCTCCTACAATGAGCAGTTCTTC. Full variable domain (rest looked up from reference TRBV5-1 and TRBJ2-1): KAGVTQTPRYLIKTRGQQVTLSCSPISGHRSVSWYQQTPGQGLQFLFEYFSETQRNKGNFPGRFSGRQFSNSRSEMNVSTLELGDSALYLCASSIQGSSYNEQFFGPGTRLTVL.

The DNA for the CDR3 is TGTGCCAGCAGCTTAGGAAGCCTCTACCCCCAGCCCCAGCATTTT. Translated: CASSLGSLYPQPQHF. The V and J genes are TRBV7-2 and TRBJ1-5; D call uncertain. Per germline, CDR1 SGHTA and CDR2 FQGNSA. This CDR3 comprises 15 residues. V shed 1 base and J shed 7 bases, with 14 bases lying between them.

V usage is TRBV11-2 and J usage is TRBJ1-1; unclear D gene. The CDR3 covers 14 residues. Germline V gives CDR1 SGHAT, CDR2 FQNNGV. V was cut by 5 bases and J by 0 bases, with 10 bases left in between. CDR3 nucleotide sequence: TGTGCCAGCAGCCTCCGGGATTTGAACACTGAAGCTTTCTTT. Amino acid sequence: CASSLRDLNTEAFF.

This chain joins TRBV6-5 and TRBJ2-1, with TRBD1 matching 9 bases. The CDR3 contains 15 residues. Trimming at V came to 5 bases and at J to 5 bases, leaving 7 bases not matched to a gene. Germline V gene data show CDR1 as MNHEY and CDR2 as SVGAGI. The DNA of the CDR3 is TGTGCCAGCAGTAAACAGGGGGCGCTTCACAATGAGCAGTTCTTC. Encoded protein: CASSKQGALHNEQFF.